The T cell receptor (beta chain) described here comes from a study of shared clonotypes between healthy human individuals (TCRdb year 2020). The study in broad terms: The cohort comprised a couple of women and a few men aged 18 to 49 years. Per donor, leukapheresis produced somewhere between about 0.85 and 10 billion PBMCs. To estimate repertoire size and how much clonotypes are shared between individuals, the study performed deep sequencing of blood TCR repertoires from roughly five healthy adults. To increase sequencing depth and limit assay-specific biases, TCR repertoire library preparation and sequencing were carried out by different laboratories using diverse techniques. Per donor, three plates each were used for CD4 naive and CD4 memory, two for CD8 naive, and one for CD8 memory.

Using the deep immunoSEQ assay, multiplex PCR amplified TCR CDR3 regions from genomic DNA. For each cell subset, the extracted genomic DNA was distributed evenly across all wells of several immunoSEQ 96-well plates, and each plate served as one replicate. For sorted subsets, approximately 0.2 ug of genomic DNA, equivalent to about 30,000 T cell genomes, went into each replicate PCR. The purified libraries were quantified using a Qubit 3.0 fluorometer, sized with a Bioanalyzer 2100, and then quantified again using the KAPA Library Quantification kit. A separate single-read 150-cycle Illumina NextSeq 550 flow cell was used to sequence each immunoSEQ 96-well plate. Per the source publication's procedure: Because the immunoSEQ output held only junctional sequences and lacked quality scores, the filtering could not match the filtering applied to full-length reads. Sequences were annotated with PyIR, a Python wrapper for IgBLAST v1.9, using IMGT germline references to assign V/J genes and CDR3. Reads with weak V/J assignments (E-value above 1e-6), missing CDR3, stop codons, out-of-frame junctions, or ambiguous translated residues were removed. V3J clonotypes were defined by identical inferred V gene, J gene, and CDR3 amino acid sequence. To compute the percentage overlap between repertoires, the number of shared unique clonotypes was divided by the size of the smaller repertoire. Repertoire richness was assessed with RTK rarefaction, the Chao1 estimator, and Recon v2.1 estimates of unobserved clonotypes. For all TCRbeta clonotypes obtained by the gDNA method from a handful of donors, generation probabilities were computed with OLGA. TCRdb re-hosts the immuneACCESS table, in-frame sequences only. Its copies lack some clones; in the studies checked, an unresolved V gene accounts for under half of them, and the cause for the rest is not known. That table gives V, J and clone size, and the DNA gave D and trimming. The sample records 630,000 or so clones, roughly 98% of which are singletons. 0.3% of the sample belongs to the ten largest clones.

A note on this clone: This receptor's antigen is unknown. No much larger clone exists at a distance of one base, and base qualities are not known.

The CDR3 numbers 16 residues from cysteine through phenylalanine. Only the CDR3 DNA is retained, 48 bases long and in frame from the first base. CDR1 and CDR2 were assigned from the germline V gene as KGHSH and LQKENI. V is clipped by 0 bases and J by 5 bases, and the sequence between their germline boundaries is 16 bases long. CD8 naive samples consisted of CD45RO-negative cells that were positively selected for CCR7, yielding a CD45RA+CCR7+ population without TemRA cells. The donors were healthy, HIV-negative adults with no recently reported acute infections or vaccinations. Only Caucasian adults living in Nashville, Tennessee, USA were represented among the donors. After blood collection by leukapheresis, PBMCs were isolated using Ficoll-Histopaque density gradient centrifugation and then cryopreserved in the vapor phase of liquid nitrogen. Analytical flow cytometry was used to check the purity and quantity of each magnetically sorted T cell population. From each sorted fraction, genomic DNA was isolated and quantified by UV absorbance on a Nanodrop 2000c.

General study outcomes and caveats: Estimated clonotype richness was generally larger for naive than for memory subsets. Higher generation probabilities were observed for clonotypes shared by all four sorted-subset donors than for non-shared clonotypes. Because the study included only a small number of donors, the genetic and exposure-history diversity represented was limited. Even with the large sequencing depth, rarefaction of the sorted-subset datasets indicated that sequencing was incomplete. Sampling was limited to blood, and TCR repertoires in tissue likely differ from TCR repertoires in blood. Sharing across a handful of donors was observed for around 5% of naive CD4, 3% to 3.5% of naive CD8, 2.3% of memory CD4, and over 0.3% of memory CD8 clonotypes. Pairwise subsampling indicated that sequencing depth was expected to affect the degree of clonotype sharing among donors.

Sequenced material: naive CD8+ T cells sorted from blood. Taken with the paper, the label for cell subset or site translates to: CD45RA+CCR7+. Recombination linked TRBV18 to TRBJ2-5, with the D gene call left open. The source of this sequence is a man younger than 45 in good health. Here is the DNA: TGTGCCAGCTCACCACCACGGGTTCGGGTCGGTGAGACCCAGTACTTC. Its protein reads: CASSPPRVRVGETQYF.